Each of the 5 T cell receptor beta chains below was sequenced from the same sample in a study of OX40 agonist ivuxolimab in advanced cancers. Assay: immunoSEQ multiplex PCR; the TCRdb copy retains only in-frame clones and omits some. This table holds about 22,000 clones, around four fifths found once. The material sequenced was CD4+ or CD8+ T cells sorted from blood, taken in a trial of the OX40 agonist ivuxolimab. The receptors were sampled from an adult with an advanced solid tumor such as melanoma, head and neck, liver or kidney cancer.

This clone was found a few times. The chain employs TRBV16 and TRBJ2-1; the match to TRBD2 covers 7 bases. After removal of 1 base from V and 8 bases from J, the junction contained 8 bases not matched to a gene. Looked up from germline, CDR1 is KGHSY and CDR2 is FQNENV. This CDR3 region has 15 residues. The CDR3 reads CASSQYGGSDHEQFF. CDR3 coding DNA: TGTGCCAGCAGCCAATACGGCGGGAGCGACCATGAGCAGTTCTTC. Full variable domain (missing parts from reference TRBV16 and TRBJ2-1): GEEVAQTPKHLVRGEGQKAKLYCAPIKGHSYVFWYQQVLKNEFKFLISFQNENVFDETGMPKERFSAKCLPNSPCSLEIQATKLEDSAVYFCASSQYGGSDHEQFFGPGTRLTVL.

The chain links TRBV27 to TRBJ2-7; D uncertain. Trimming cost V 2 bases and J 2 bases, with 10 bases left between them. The CDR3 runs to 14 residues. In germline, CDR1 is MNHEY, CDR2 SMNVEV (reference sequence). CDR3 sequence: CASSLKGRPYEQYF. CDR3 coding DNA: TGTGCCAGCAGTTTAAAGGGTAGACCCTACGAGCAGTACTTC.

A single count supports this clone. The chain employs TRBV27 and TRBJ2-7; TRBD2 aligns across 15 bases. This CDR3 region has 18 residues. Per germline, CDR1 MNHEY and CDR2 SMNVEV (reference sequence). V lost 5 bases, J lost 0 bases, and 8 bases stayed unmatched. CDR3 loop: CASSPRTSGGVSSYEQYF. The CDR3, as DNA: TGTGCCAGCAGTCCTCGGACTAGCGGGGGGGTGAGCTCCTACGAGCAGTACTTC.

The chain carries TRBV27 and TRBJ2-7; 7 nucleotides agree with TRBD1. V dropped 5 bases and J dropped 7; count of bases not matched to a gene: 14. Germline V CDR1 and CDR2: MNHEY, SMNVEV (reference sequence). This CDR3 region has 15 residues. CDR3 amino acids: CASSPPDRPGWEQYF. CDR3 sequence (DNA): TGTGCCAGCAGTCCCCCGGACAGGCCAGGGTGGGAGCAGTACTTC.

This rearrangement joins TRBV27 to TRBJ2-3; TRBD2 matches at 8 bases. The ends lost 2 bases at V and 2 bases at J; junction bases unmatched: 9. CDR3 length: 17 amino acids. The germline gives CDR1 MNHEY, CDR2 SMNVEV (reference sequence). The CDR3 sequence: CASSLDLAGHLTDTQYF. The CDR3 nucleotides read TGTGCCAGCAGTTTAGATTTAGCGGGGCACCTCACAGATACGCAGTATTTT.